The T cell receptor beta chain under discussion was sequenced for a study of graft-versus-host responses after intestinal transplantation. The germline CDR1 and CDR2 sequences are LGHNA and YSLEER. The CDR3 covers 13 residues. The V end lost 0 bases, the J end lost 1 base, and 4 bases lay between the germline ends. Points on this clone: Its antigen is not known. Other nucleotide sequences in the sample specify the same CDR3.

Sequencing used immunoSEQ multiplex PCR; TCRdb keeps in-frame clones, though not all of them. The sample yields tens of thousands of clones, roughly 93% seen once. This chain connects TRBV4-3 to TRBJ2-7, with no clear D. Sequencing was performed on unstimulated CD8+ T cells sorted from spleen or lymph node cells, taken before intestinal transplant. The TCR was taken from a human donor who received an intestinal transplant. CDR3 amino acids: CASSQESSYEQYF. The CDR3 DNA follows: TGCGCCAGCAGCCAAGAGTCTTCCTACGAGCAGTACTTC.